The TCR beta chain described here comes from a study of blood T cell repertoires in COVID-19. The wider study: Sites in the United States, Italy and Spain provided acute and convalescent COVID-19 samples. T cells, B-cell-depleted T cells, or PBMCs supplied cDNA or gDNA.

Generated by immunoSEQ multiplex PCR, the TCRdb table keeps only in-frame clones and is missing some. The repertoire has about 79,000 clones, around 89% of them found once; the top ten carry more than 11%. The CDR3 covers 15 residues. Germline CDR1 reads SEHNR; CDR2 reads FQNEAQ (reference sequence). After removal of 11 bases from V and 2 bases from J, the junction contained 13 bases not matched to a gene. Sequencing was performed on peripheral blood. The chain couples TRBV7-9 to TRBJ2-3; TRBD1 matches at 7 bases. The receptor comes from an older man with active or convalescent COVID-19. The CDR3 DNA is TGTGCCGTATCCGATACAGGGGTTAACACAGATACGCAGTATTTT. Amino acids: CAVSDTGVNTDTQYF.